This TCR beta chain was obtained from a study of human T cells and chemical hapten exposure. Study overall: Sensitization involved placing 2% DPC onto a 2 cm by 2 cm region of upper inner arm skin. Notes on the study in general: Alopecia was present in the donors, so their immune response may differ from healthy people's. The number of TCRs over 1 in 1000 frequency stayed unchanged after DPC.

Study processing details: Between about 23,224 and 700,000 TCRs appeared in each sample, and the median stood at about 93,000. TCRdb redid the calling of the RACE reads with MiXCR, one entry per CDR3 protein. The V and J calls here are based on TCRdb, not the publication. The profile covers 120,000 or so distinct CDR3 sequences, with about 13% appearing a single time and less than 0.95% taken by the ten largest. V gave up 0 bases and J gave up 11 bases, with 13 bases separating them. The CDR3 has 13 amino acids. The V gene's germline CDR1 is SGHTA and CDR2 FQGNSA. As for time point: patch test 1, 2 weeks after DPC sensitization. Documented treatment: therapeutic diphenylcyclopropenone sensitization with weekly scalp DPC. A remark on this clonotype: What it binds is unknown.

V is TRBV7-2 and J is TRBJ1-1, with D tentatively TRBD1 (5 bases). The sequence came from a man between 18 and 29 years old with alopecia areata. Some clones in this sample may be carry-over from other donors' samples. This specimen was whole blood, taken in connection with sensitization to the hapten diphenylcyclopropenone (DPC). CDR3 amino acids: CASSLAAQGLAFF. The DNA for the CDR3 is TGTGCCAGCAGCTTAGCTGCCCAGGGCCTGGCTTTCTTT. Filled out from reference TRBV7-2 and TRBJ1-1, the complete variable domain reads GAGVSQSPSNKVTEKGKDVELRCDPISGHTALYWYRQSLGQGLEFLIYFQGNSAPDKSGLPSDRFSAERTGGSVSTLTIQRTQQEDSAVYLCASSLAAQGLAFFGQGTRLTVV.